Detailed here is one TCR beta chain. Its antigen is currently unknown. These data are taken from a study of blood T cells in healthy people across ages. Notes on the study in general: The fall in TCR beta diversity per million T cells was roughly linear with age. Long-lived donors exceeded aged donors in naive CD4+ cells and diversity.

The germline V and J ends were trimmed by 6 bases and 1 base, with 14 bases remaining between them. Per germline, CDR1 SNHLY and CDR2 FYNNEI. The CDR3 contains 15 residues. Then a second PCR, running about 6 to 11 cycles, was carried out with a sample-barcoded 5' primer and a J-beta primer mix. The authors tagged each cDNA molecule using a template-switch adaptor with 12 random nucleotides. In TCRdb, the 5' RACE reads were re-called with MiXCR into one record per CDR3 protein. The repertoire has around 1.1 million distinct CDR3 sequences, 35% to 40% of them found once; the top ten carry around 14%. The sample was blood. The TCR originated in a man younger than 35 in good health. The rearrangement uses TRBV2 and TRBJ2-3, with D possibly being TRBD1 (6 bases). The CDR3 is CASRVRGVGTDTQYF. CDR3 nucleotides: TGTGCCAGCAGAGTCAGGGGCGTAGGCACAGATACGCAGTATTTT.